This is a list of T cell receptor beta chains from one sample in a study of brain T cells in children with intractable seizures. Measured with immunoSEQ multiplex PCR; TCRdb has only the in-frame clones, and not every one. The top ten hold approximately 5% of the sample, which has 340,000 or so clones, over 90% seen once. Sequences were derived from peripheral blood, sampled around 5 months after surgery. The source is a boy under two years old with tuberous sclerosis and intractable seizures. The CDR3 runs from the conserved cysteine through the conserved F or W. The order of the fields is D gene, V gene, clone size, J gene, CDR3 DNA, CDR3 protein. The D gene is left open where the match is weak. Part of the rows lack a size; the others show once, few, many or a class for expanded clones.

D gene: -
V gene: TRBV30
clone size: -
J gene: TRBJ1-5
CDR3 DNA: TGTGCCTGGAGTGTATCTGGTGGAGACCAGCCCCAGCATTTT
CDR3 protein: CAWSVSGGDQPQHF

D gene: TRBD1
V gene: TRBV19
clone size: few
J gene: TRBJ1-6
CDR3 DNA: TGTGCCAGTAGTTGGGACAGGGTGAATTCACCCCTCCACTTT
CDR3 protein: CASSWDRVNSPLHF

D gene: -
V gene: TRBV11-2
clone size: -
J gene: TRBJ1-4
CDR3 DNA: TGTGCCAGCAGCTTAGTTCCTACAGGGAGTGAAAAACTGTTTTTT
CDR3 protein: CASSLVPTGSEKLFF

D gene: -
V gene: TRBV6-1
clone size: -
J gene: TRBJ1-6
CDR3 DNA: TGTGCCAGCAGTGGGTGGGACATATTTCCTAATTCACCCCTCCACTTT
CDR3 protein: CASSGWDIFPNSPLHF

D gene: -
V gene: TRBV30
clone size: once
J gene: TRBJ1-1
CDR3 DNA: TGTGCCTGGAGTAGGAGGAGAGTTGAAGCTTTCTTT
CDR3 protein: CAWSRRRVEAFF

D gene: TRBD1
V gene: TRBV7-2
clone size: -
J gene: TRBJ2-3
CDR3 DNA: TGTGCCAGCAGCACTTGGACAGGGGGCACAGATACGCAGTATTTT
CDR3 protein: CASSTWTGGTDTQYF

D gene: TRBD1
V gene: TRBV7-9
clone size: -
J gene: TRBJ2-7
CDR3 DNA: TGTGCCAGCAGCTGGGACAGGGGAAAGGACGAGCAGTACTTC
CDR3 protein: CASSWDRGKDEQYF

D gene: TRBD1
V gene: TRBV18
clone size: -
J gene: TRBJ1-1
CDR3 DNA: TGTGCCAGCTCACAGGGACAGGGGGTCGCCCCGAACACTGAAGCTTTCTTT
CDR3 protein: CASSQGQGVAPNTEAFF

D gene: TRBD1
V gene: TRBV3-1/TRBV3-2
clone size: -
J gene: TRBJ1-2
CDR3 DNA: TGTGCCAGCAGCCCAGGGACAGGGATCCGGAGTGGCTACACCTTC
CDR3 protein: CASSPGTGIRSGYTF

D gene: -
V gene: TRBV5-1
clone size: once
J gene: TRBJ2-5
CDR3 DNA: TGCGCCAGCACCCCTTGGGGGTCGGAGACCCAGTACTTC
CDR3 protein: CASTPWGSETQYF

D gene: TRBD2
V gene: TRBV30
clone size: -
J gene: TRBJ2-6
CDR3 DNA: TGTGCCTGGAGCTCCGTGGGCGGGAGGAGCTCTGGGGCCAACGTCCTGACTTTC
CDR3 protein: CAWSSVGGRSSGANVLTF

D gene: -
V gene: TRBV12-3/TRBV12-4
clone size: -
J gene: TRBJ2-7
CDR3 DNA: TGTGCCAGCAGTTTAAGTACCTACGAGCAGTACTTC
CDR3 protein: CASSLSTYEQYF

D gene: TRBD2
V gene: TRBV4-2
clone size: -
J gene: TRBJ2-3
CDR3 DNA: TGTGCCAGCAGCCCACTCAATAGCGGGAGCACAGATACGCAGTATTTT
CDR3 protein: CASSPLNSGSTDTQYF

D gene: TRBD1
V gene: TRBV5-4
clone size: -
J gene: TRBJ1-1
CDR3 DNA: TGTGCCAGCAGCCTTAGGACAGGGATCGAGACTGAAGCTTTCTTT
CDR3 protein: CASSLRTGIETEAFF

D gene: TRBD1
V gene: TRBV5-1
clone size: -
J gene: TRBJ1-1
CDR3 DNA: TGCGCCAGCCGGAGGGGGCGCGTGGACACTGAAGCTTTCTTT
CDR3 protein: CASRRGRVDTEAFF

D gene: -
V gene: TRBV20-1
clone size: -
J gene: TRBJ1-1
CDR3 DNA: TGCAGTGCTGCCGAGGGCACTGAAGCTTTCTTT
CDR3 protein: CSAAEGTEAFF

D gene: TRBD2
V gene: TRBV2
clone size: once
J gene: TRBJ2-3
CDR3 DNA: TGTGCCAGCATCGGACTAGCGGGAGATACGCAGTATTTT
CDR3 protein: CASIGLAGDTQYF

D gene: TRBD1
V gene: TRBV5-1
clone size: -
J gene: TRBJ1-4
CDR3 DNA: TGCGCCAGCAGCTCTCAACAGGGGGCAACTAATGAAAAACTGTTTTTT
CDR3 protein: CASSSQQGATNEKLFF

D gene: -
V gene: TRBV19
clone size: -
J gene: TRBJ1-1
CDR3 DNA: TGTGCCAGTAGTATAGATCAGCGGGGGCCGTGGACTGAAGCTTTCTTT
CDR3 protein: CASSIDQRGPWTEAFF

D gene: -
V gene: TRBV30
clone size: -
J gene: TRBJ1-5
CDR3 DNA: TGTGCCTGGAGTCCGAGTGGGAATCAGCCCCGGCATTTT
CDR3 protein: CAWSPSGNQPRHF

D gene: TRBD1
V gene: TRBV5-6
clone size: -
J gene: TRBJ1-2
CDR3 DNA: TGTGCCAGCACCTCAATCGGGACAGACTATAACTATGGCTACACCTTC
CDR3 protein: CASTSIGTDYNYGYTF

D gene: TRBD1
V gene: TRBV6-5
clone size: -
J gene: TRBJ1-2
CDR3 DNA: TGTGCCAGCAGCTGGACAGGATTGTATGGCTACACCTTC
CDR3 protein: CASSWTGLYGYTF

D gene: TRBD1
V gene: TRBV5-1
clone size: -
J gene: TRBJ1-2
CDR3 DNA: TGCGCCAGCAGCTTGGATTGGACAGGGGCTAACTATGGCTACACCTTC
CDR3 protein: CASSLDWTGANYGYTF

D gene: TRBD2
V gene: TRBV24-1
clone size: -
J gene: TRBJ2-3
CDR3 DNA: TGTGCCACCACTAGCGGGAGCGATACGCAGTATTTT
CDR3 protein: CATTSGSDTQYF

D gene: -
V gene: TRBV14
clone size: once
J gene: TRBJ2-5
CDR3 DNA: TGTGCCAGCAGCCAAGATTTAGGGTGGCAAGAGACCCAGTACTTC
CDR3 protein: CASSQDLGWQETQYF

D gene: TRBD2
V gene: TRBV5-1
clone size: -
J gene: TRBJ2-5
CDR3 DNA: TGCGCCAGCAGCAGGGGACTAGCGGGAGCAGAGACCCAGTACTTC
CDR3 protein: CASSRGLAGAETQYF

D gene: TRBD1
V gene: TRBV30
clone size: -
J gene: TRBJ1-1
CDR3 DNA: TGTGCCTTACTGGGACAGGTGAACACTGAAGCTTTCTTT
CDR3 protein: CALLGQVNTEAFF

D gene: -
V gene: TRBV30
clone size: -
J gene: TRBJ2-2
CDR3 DNA: TGTGCCTGGAACACGCTCTACCGCACCGGGGAGCTGTTTTTT
CDR3 protein: CAWNTLYRTGELFF

D gene: TRBD1
V gene: TRBV13
clone size: -
J gene: TRBJ1-2
CDR3 DNA: TGTGCCAGCAGCTTATCCAATACAGGGGCGAGTGGCTACACCTTC
CDR3 protein: CASSLSNTGASGYTF